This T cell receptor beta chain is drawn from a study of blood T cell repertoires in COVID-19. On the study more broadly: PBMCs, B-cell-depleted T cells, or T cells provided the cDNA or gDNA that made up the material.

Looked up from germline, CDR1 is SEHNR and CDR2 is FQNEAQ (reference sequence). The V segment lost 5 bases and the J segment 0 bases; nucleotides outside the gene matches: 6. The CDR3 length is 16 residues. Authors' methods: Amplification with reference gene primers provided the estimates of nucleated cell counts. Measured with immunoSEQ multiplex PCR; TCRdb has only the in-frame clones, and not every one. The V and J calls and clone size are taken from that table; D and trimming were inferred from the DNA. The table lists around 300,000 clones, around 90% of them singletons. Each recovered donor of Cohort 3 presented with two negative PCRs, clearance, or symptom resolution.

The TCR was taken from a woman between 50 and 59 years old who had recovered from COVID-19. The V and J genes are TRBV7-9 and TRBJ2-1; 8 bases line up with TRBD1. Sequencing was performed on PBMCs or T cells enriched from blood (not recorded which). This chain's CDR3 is CASSPGGGRSYNEQFF. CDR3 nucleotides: TGTGCCAGCAGCCCAGGGGGCGGCCGCTCCTACAATGAGCAGTTCTTC. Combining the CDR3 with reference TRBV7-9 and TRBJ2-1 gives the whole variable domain DTGVSQNPRHKITKRGQNVTFRCDPISEHNRLYWYRQTLGQGPEFLTYFQNEAQLEKSRLLSDRFSAERPKGSFSTLEIQRTEQGDSAMYLCASSPGGGRSYNEQFFGPGTRLTVL.